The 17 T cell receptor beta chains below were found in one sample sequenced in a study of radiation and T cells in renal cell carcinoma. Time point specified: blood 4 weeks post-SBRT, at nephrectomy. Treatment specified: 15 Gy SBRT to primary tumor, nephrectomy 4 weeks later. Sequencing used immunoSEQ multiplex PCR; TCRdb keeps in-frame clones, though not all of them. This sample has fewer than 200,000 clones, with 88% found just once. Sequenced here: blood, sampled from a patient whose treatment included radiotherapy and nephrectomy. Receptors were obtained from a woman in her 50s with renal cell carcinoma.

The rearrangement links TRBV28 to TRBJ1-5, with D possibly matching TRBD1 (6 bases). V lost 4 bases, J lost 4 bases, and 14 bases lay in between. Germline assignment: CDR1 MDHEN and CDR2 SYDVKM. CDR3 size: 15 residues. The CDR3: CASSWRGIANQPQHF. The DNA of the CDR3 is TGTGCCAGCAGTTGGAGGGGGATTGCGAATCAGCCCCAGCATTTT.

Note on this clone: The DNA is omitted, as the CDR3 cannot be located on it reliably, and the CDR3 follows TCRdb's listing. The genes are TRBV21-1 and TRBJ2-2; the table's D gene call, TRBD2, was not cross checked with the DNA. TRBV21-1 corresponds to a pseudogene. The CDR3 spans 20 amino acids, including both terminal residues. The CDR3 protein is CASSKVAGGSGGTNTGELFF.

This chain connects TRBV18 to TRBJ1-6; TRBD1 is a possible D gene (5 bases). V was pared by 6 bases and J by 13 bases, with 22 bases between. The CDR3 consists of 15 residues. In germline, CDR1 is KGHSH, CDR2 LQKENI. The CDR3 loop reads CASSLSGTQEGPLHF. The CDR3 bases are TGTGCCAGCTCGCTATCCGGGACCCAGGAGGGGCCCCTCCACTTT.

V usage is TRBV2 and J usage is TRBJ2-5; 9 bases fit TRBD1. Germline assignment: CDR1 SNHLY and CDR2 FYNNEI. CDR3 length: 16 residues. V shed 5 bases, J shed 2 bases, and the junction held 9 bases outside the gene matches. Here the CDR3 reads CASSYGGTGPQETQYF. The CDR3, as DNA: TGTGCCAGCAGTTACGGAGGGACAGGGCCTCAAGAGACCCAGTACTTC.

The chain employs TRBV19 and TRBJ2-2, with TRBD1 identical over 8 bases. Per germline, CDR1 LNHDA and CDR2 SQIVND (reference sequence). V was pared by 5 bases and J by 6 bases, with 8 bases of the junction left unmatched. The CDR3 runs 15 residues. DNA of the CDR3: TGTGCCAGTAGTTCTGACAGGGGAGTGCCCGGGGAGCTGTTTTTT. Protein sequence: CASSSDRGVPGELFF.

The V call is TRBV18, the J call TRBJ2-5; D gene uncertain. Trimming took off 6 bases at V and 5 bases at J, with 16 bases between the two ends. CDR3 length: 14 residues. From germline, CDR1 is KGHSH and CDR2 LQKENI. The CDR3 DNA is TGTGCCAGCTCTCCGACGACGTTGGTGGAGACCCAGTACTTC. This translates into CASSPTTLVETQYF.

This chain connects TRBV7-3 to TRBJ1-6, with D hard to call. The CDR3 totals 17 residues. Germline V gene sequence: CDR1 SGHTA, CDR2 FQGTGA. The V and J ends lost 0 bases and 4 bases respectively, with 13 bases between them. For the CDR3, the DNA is TGTGCCAGCAGCTTAACAGCGGGTCAGTCTTATAATTCACCCCTCCACTTT. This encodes CASSLTAGQSYNSPLHF.

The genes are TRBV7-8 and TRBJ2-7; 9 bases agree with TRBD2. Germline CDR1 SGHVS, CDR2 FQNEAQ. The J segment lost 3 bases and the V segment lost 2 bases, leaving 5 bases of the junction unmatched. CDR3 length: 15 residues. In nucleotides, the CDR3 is TGTGCCAGCAGCTTAAGCGGGGGGAACTACTACGAGCAGTACTTC. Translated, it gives CASSLSGGNYYEQYF.

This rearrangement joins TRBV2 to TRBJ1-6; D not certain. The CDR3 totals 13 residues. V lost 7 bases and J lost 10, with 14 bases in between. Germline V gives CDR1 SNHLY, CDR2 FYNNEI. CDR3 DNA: TGTGCCAGCATCGCTCTCCCGGGATCACCCCTCCACTTT. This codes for CASIALPGSPLHF.

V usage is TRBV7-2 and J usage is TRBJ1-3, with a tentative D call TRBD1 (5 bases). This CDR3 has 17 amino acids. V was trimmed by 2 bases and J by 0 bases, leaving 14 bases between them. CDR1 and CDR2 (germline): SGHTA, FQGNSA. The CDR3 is CASSLSAGAYSGNTIYF. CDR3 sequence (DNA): TGTGCCAGCAGCTTAAGCGCCGGGGCCTACTCTGGAAACACCATATATTTT.

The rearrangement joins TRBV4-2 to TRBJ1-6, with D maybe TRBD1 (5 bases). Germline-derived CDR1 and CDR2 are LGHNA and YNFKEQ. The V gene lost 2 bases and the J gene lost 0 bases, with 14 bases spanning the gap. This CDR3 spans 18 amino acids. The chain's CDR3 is CASSQKIDGGSYNSPLHF. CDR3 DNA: TGTGCCAGCAGCCAAAAGATTGACGGGGGCTCCTATAATTCACCCCTCCACTTT.

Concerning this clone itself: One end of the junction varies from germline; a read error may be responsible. CDR3 in amino acids: CASSYSRGNSGYTF. The DNA of the CDR3 is TGTGCCAGCAGTTACTCTCGGGGAAACTCTGGCTACACCTTC. This sequence joins TRBV6-6 and TRBJ1-2; D not resolved. The CDR3 contains 14 residues. CDR1 and CDR2 from the germline V gene are MNHNY and SVGAGI (reference sequence).

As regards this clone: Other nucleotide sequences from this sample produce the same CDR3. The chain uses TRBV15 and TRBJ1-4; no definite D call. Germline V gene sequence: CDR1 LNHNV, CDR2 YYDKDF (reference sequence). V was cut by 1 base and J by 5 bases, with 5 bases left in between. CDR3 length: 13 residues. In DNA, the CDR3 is TGTGCCACCAGCAGAGGAAGGAATGAAAAACTGTTTTTT. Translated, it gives CATSRGRNEKLFF.

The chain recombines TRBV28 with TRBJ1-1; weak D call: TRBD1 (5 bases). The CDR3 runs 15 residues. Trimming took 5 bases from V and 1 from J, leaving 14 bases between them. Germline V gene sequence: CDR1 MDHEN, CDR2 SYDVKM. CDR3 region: CASSPHRSRNTEAFF. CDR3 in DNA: TGTGCCAGCAGTCCCCACAGGTCCAGGAACACTGAAGCTTTCTTT. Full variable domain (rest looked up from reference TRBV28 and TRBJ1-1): DVKVTQSSRYLVKRTGEKVFLECVQDMDHENMFWYRQDPGLGLRLIYFSYDVKMKEKGDIPEGYSVSREKKERFSLILESASTNQTSMYLCASSPHRSRNTEAFFGQGTRLTVV.

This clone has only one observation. The DNA of the CDR3 is TGTGCCAGCAGCGTAGCGCAGGACTATGGCTACACCTTC. Translating gives CASSVAQDYGYTF. The rearrangement links TRBV9 to TRBJ1-2; D remains unclear. This CDR3 has 13 amino acids. V shed 0 bases and J shed 3 bases, with 6 bases lying between them. CDR1 and CDR2 from the germline V gene are SGDLS and YYNGEE.

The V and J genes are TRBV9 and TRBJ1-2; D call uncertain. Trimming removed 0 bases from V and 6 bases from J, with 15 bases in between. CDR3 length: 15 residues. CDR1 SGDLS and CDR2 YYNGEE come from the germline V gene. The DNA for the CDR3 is TGTGCCAGCAGCGTAGGGCCCGAAGAAGGCGATGGCTACACCTTC. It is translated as CASSVGPEEGDGYTF.

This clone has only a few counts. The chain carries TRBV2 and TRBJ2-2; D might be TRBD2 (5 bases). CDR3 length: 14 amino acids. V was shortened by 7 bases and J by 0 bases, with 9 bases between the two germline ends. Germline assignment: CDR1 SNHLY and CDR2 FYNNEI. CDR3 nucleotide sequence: TGTGCCAGCAATCTAGCCTCGAACACCGGGGAGCTGTTTTTT. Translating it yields CASNLASNTGELFF.